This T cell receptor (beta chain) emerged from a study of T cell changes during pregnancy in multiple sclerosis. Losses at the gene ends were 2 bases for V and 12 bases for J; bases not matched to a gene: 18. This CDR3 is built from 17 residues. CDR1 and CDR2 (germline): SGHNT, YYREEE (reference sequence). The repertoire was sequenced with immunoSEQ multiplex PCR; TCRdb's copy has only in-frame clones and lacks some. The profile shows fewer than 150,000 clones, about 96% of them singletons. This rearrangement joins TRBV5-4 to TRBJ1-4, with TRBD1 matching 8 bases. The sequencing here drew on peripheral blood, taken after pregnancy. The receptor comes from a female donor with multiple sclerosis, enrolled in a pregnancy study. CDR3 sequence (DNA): TGTGCCAGCAGCTTTGGGCGGCAAGGGACAGGAAGCCGGGAACTGTTTTTT. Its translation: CASSFGRQGTGSRELFF. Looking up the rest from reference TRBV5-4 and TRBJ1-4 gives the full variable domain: ETGVTQSPTHLIKTRGQQVTLRCSSQSGHNTVSWYQQALGQGPQFIFQYYREEENGRGNFPPRFSGLQFPNYSSELNVNALELDDSALYLCASSFGRQGTGSRELFFGSGTQLSVL.